These T cell receptor beta chains were read from a single sample in a study of T-cell memory formation after mild COVID-19. TCRdb reprocessed the 5' RACE reads with MiXCR, giving one entry per CDR3 protein. Of some 440,000 distinct CDR3 sequences detected, around 25% appear once; the ten largest clones hold 12%. Sample: PBMCs or a T cell subset sorted from them (not recorded which). The receptor set was obtained from an adult woman who had mild COVID-19 (a few samples of this study predate the infection). Cell type and time point are not known. CDR3s include the opening cysteine and the closing phenylalanine or tryptophan. The D gene is left open where the match is weak. Some rows mark clone size as missing; the rest say once, few, many or name a class of expanded clone.

D	size	V	J	length	CDR3	DNA
TRBD2	few	TRBV6-2/TRBV6-3	TRBJ2-1	19	CASSLPHTGLAGRRNEQFF	TGTGCCAGCAGTTTACCTCACACTGGACTAGCGGGACGGCGTAATGAGCAGTTCTTC
TRBD1	.	TRBV5-1	TRBJ2-1	14	CASSQGTGDNEQFF	TGCGCCAGCAGCCAAGGGACAGGGGACAATGAGCAGTTCTTC
.	.	TRBV20-1	TRBJ1-2	11	CSARAFSGYTF	TGCAGTGCTAGAGCCTTCTCCGGCTACACCTTC
TRBD2	.	TRBV12-3/TRBV12-4	TRBJ2-3	16	CASSLRTSLEGGTQYF	TGTGCCAGCAGTCTCCGGACTAGCCTAGAAGGAGGTACGCAGTATTTT
.	.	TRBV9	TRBJ1-3	13	CASSSRGGNTIYF	TGTGCCAGCAGCTCGCGCGGGGGAAACACCATATATTTT
.	.	TRBV12-3/TRBV12-4	TRBJ2-1	13	CASSSEGNDEQFF	TGTGCCAGCAGTTCGGAAGGGAATGATGAGCAGTTCTTC
.	.	TRBV3-1	TRBJ2-3	13	CASSQPITDTQYF	TGTGCCAGCAGCCAACCCATTACAGATACGCAGTATTTT
TRBD1	few	TRBV6-5	TRBJ1-2	18	CASRLAGGAGVTNYGYTF	TGTGCCAGCAGACTTGCAGGGGGGGCAGGGGTCACTAACTATGGCTACACCTTC
TRBD1	few	TRBV19	TRBJ2-7	12	CATRQGLSEQYF	TGTGCCACTCGACAGGGGCTCTCCGAGCAGTACTTC
.	.	TRBV7-9	TRBJ1-2	14	CASSHAGEQDGYTF	TGTGCCAGCAGCCATGCCGGGGAACAGGATGGCTACACCTTC
.	.	TRBV24-1	TRBJ2-1	16	CATSPEAGSSYNEQFF	TGTGCCACCAGCCCGGAGGCGGGTAGCTCCTACAATGAGCAGTTCTTC
.	few	TRBV5-1	TRBJ1-2	15	CASSLDQGGPYGYTF	TGCGCCAGCAGCTTGGACCAAGGGGGGCCCTATGGCTACACCTTC
TRBD1	.	TRBV6-5	TRBJ1-4	12	CASSTGAEKLFF	TGTGCCAGCAGCACAGGGGCTGAAAAACTGTTTTTT
TRBD2	.	TRBV20-1	TRBJ2-3	16	CSVRASGALGPDTQYF	TGCAGTGTGAGGGCTAGCGGGGCCTTGGGGCCAGATACGCAGTATTTT
.	few	TRBV29-1	TRBJ2-1	15	CSVAGLSLNYNEQFF	TGCAGCGTTGCGGGATTAAGTCTGAACTACAATGAGCAGTTCTTC
.	.	TRBV7-2	TRBJ1-2	14	CASGMRGRDYGYTF	TGTGCCAGCGGAATGAGAGGGAGGGACTATGGCTACACCTTC
.	.	TRBV7-9	TRBJ1-2	13	CASSLGSHYGYTF	TGTGCCAGCAGCTTAGGGAGCCACTATGGCTACACCTTC
.	few	TRBV5-1	TRBJ2-3	13	CASSLEVVDTQYF	TGCGCCAGCAGCTTGGAAGTCGTAGATACGCAGTATTTT
.	many	TRBV7-2	TRBJ2-2	14	CASSIGRNTGELFF	TGTGCCAGCTCAATAGGACGGAACACCGGGGAGCTGTTTTTT
.	few	TRBV12-3/TRBV12-4	TRBJ2-7	12	CASTQEGGEQYF	TGTGCCAGCACCCAAGAGGGGGGCGAGCAGTACTTC
.	few	TRBV29-1	TRBJ2-1	11	CSVGGYHEQFF	TGCAGCGTCGGAGGGTACCATGAGCAGTTCTTC
.	once	TRBV15	TRBJ2-1	14	CATRDHAGYNEQFF	TGTGCCACCAGAGATCATGCGGGATACAATGAGCAGTTCTTC
.	.	TRBV10-3	TRBJ1-2	12	CATADSNYGYTF	TGTGCCACCGCAGACAGTAACTATGGCTACACCTTC
.	.	TRBV29-1	TRBJ1-3	14	CSVTTGLSGNTIYF	TGCAGCGTTACGACGGGGCTCTCTGGAAACACCATATATTTT
.	few	TRBV19	TRBJ2-5	12	CASSIGRETQYF	TGTGCCAGTAGTATAGGACGGGAGACCCAGTACTTC
TRBD1	few	TRBV10-3	TRBJ1-5	15	CAISESDRGNQPQHF	TGTGCCATCAGTGAGTCTGACAGGGGTAATCAGCCCCAGCATTTT
.	.	TRBV10-2	TRBJ2-1	12	CASSEWGREQFF	TGCGCCAGCAGTGAATGGGGCCGAGAGCAGTTCTTC
.	.	TRBV20-1	TRBJ1-5	16	CSASPLMTGVVQPQHF	TGCAGTGCTAGCCCCCTCATGACAGGAGTAGTTCAGCCCCAGCATTTT
TRBD1	few	TRBV24-1	TRBJ1-2	14	CATSGDRVNYGYTF	TGTGCCACCAGTGGGGACAGGGTAAACTATGGCTACACCTTC
.	.	TRBV7-9	TRBJ2-1	18	CASSSRGDTLSSYNEQFF	TGTGCCAGCAGCTCACGGGGTGATACGTTAAGCTCCTACAATGAGCAGTTCTTC
.	.	TRBV5-1	TRBJ2-6	15	CASSLSSSGANVLTF	TGTGCCAGCAGCTTATCCAGCTCTGGGGCCAACGTCCTGACTTTC
.	few	TRBV4-1	TRBJ2-4	18	CASSQVRAGSLAKNIQYF	TGCGCCAGCAGCCAAGTAAGGGCAGGGTCACTAGCCAAAAACATTCAGTACTTC
.	.	TRBV9	TRBJ2-1	17	CASSTSPFGGDQDEQFF	TGTGCCAGCAGCACCTCCCCTTTCGGGGGAGATCAGGATGAGCAGTTCTTC
.	.	TRBV7-3	TRBJ2-3	13	CASSLRRRDTQYF	TGTGCCAGCAGCCTCCGGCGTAGAGATACGCAGTATTTT
.	.	TRBV18	TRBJ1-2	13	CASSPLEGGGYTF	TGTGCCAGCTCACCACTGGAGGGCGGGGGCTACACCTTC
TRBD1	few	TRBV18	TRBJ1-1	13	CASSRDSYTEAFF	TGTGCCAGCTCCCGGGACAGCTACACTGAAGCTTTCTTT
.	.	TRBV5-6	TRBJ2-3	13	CASSLVVRDTQYF	TGTGCCAGCAGCTTGGTCGTTAGAGATACGCAGTATTTT
TRBD1	once	TRBV13	TRBJ1-1	14	CASSSDREGTEAFF	TGTGCCAGCAGCTCCGACAGGGAGGGGACTGAAGCTTTCTTT
TRBD1	.	TRBV15	TRBJ2-5	16	CATSRGSRDSQETQYF	TGTGCCACCAGCAGAGGAAGCCGGGACAGCCAAGAGACCCAGTACTTC
TRBD1	few	TRBV12-3/TRBV12-4	TRBJ1-5	14	CASRTDRDNQPQHF	TGTGCCAGCAGGACTGACAGGGACAATCAGCCCCAGCATTTT
TRBD1	.	TRBV20-1	TRBJ2-7	15	CSARPSGTGSSEQYF	TGCAGTGCTAGACCTTCCGGGACAGGATCGTCCGAGCAGTACTTC
.	few	TRBV29-1	TRBJ2-3	13	CSVAGSYTDTQYF	TGCAGCGTTGCGGGGAGCTACACAGATACGCAGTATTTT
.	few	TRBV9	TRBJ2-2	14	CASSPRWGAGELFF	TGTGCCAGCAGCCCCCGCTGGGGGGCCGGGGAGCTGTTTTTT
.	few	TRBV7-3	TRBJ2-5	14	CASSLNSGMETQYF	TGTGCCAGCAGCTTGAATTCCGGGATGGAGACCCAGTACTTC
TRBD1	.	TRBV4-3	TRBJ2-1	14	CASSSWDSNNEQFF	TGCGCCAGCAGCTCCTGGGACAGTAACAATGAGCAGTTCTTC
TRBD2	few	TRBV20-1	TRBJ2-5	18	CSARDQAASGRARETQYF	TGCAGTGCTAGAGATCAGGCGGCTAGCGGGAGGGCCCGGGAGACCCAGTACTTC
.	.	TRBV20-1	TRBJ2-5	13	CSALPTPRGTQYF	TGCAGTGCCCTTCCCACCCCCAGGGGGACCCAGTACTTC
.	few	TRBV5-1	TRBJ2-3	16	CASRYYSDSPTDTQYF	TGCGCCAGCAGATACTATTCCGACAGCCCCACAGATACGCAGTATTTT
.	.	TRBV6-2/TRBV6-3	TRBJ2-2	14	CASTPLTNTGELFF	TGTGCCAGCACCCCACTGACGAACACCGGGGAGCTGTTTTTT
.	few	TRBV9	TRBJ2-5	14	CASSVVGTQETQYF	TGTGCCAGCAGCGTGGTGGGCACACAAGAGACCCAGTACTTC
.	.	TRBV6-2/TRBV6-3	TRBJ1-1	15	CASRVDRAGNTEAFF	TGTGCCAGCAGAGTTGATAGGGCGGGGAACACTGAAGCTTTCTTT
.	few	TRBV12-3/TRBV12-4	TRBJ1-5	12	CASSLGALTQHF	TGTGCCAGCAGTTTAGGTGCGCTAACCCAGCATTTT
.	few	TRBV4-3	TRBJ1-1	14	CASSQYRDDTEAFF	TGCGCCAGCAGCCAGTACCGGGATGACACTGAAGCTTTCTTT
.	few	TRBV12-3/TRBV12-4	TRBJ2-1	15	CASSAGPRQVDEQFF	TGTGCCAGCAGCGCCGGGCCCCGCCAGGTCGATGAGCAGTTCTTC
.	many	TRBV7-3	TRBJ1-1	13	CASSLTGSTEAFF	TGTGCCAGCAGCTTAACAGGCTCGACTGAAGCTTTCTTT
.	.	TRBV5-1	TRBJ2-5	14	CASGPGGGLETQYF	TGCGCCAGCGGGCCAGGAGGGGGGTTAGAGACCCAGTACTTC